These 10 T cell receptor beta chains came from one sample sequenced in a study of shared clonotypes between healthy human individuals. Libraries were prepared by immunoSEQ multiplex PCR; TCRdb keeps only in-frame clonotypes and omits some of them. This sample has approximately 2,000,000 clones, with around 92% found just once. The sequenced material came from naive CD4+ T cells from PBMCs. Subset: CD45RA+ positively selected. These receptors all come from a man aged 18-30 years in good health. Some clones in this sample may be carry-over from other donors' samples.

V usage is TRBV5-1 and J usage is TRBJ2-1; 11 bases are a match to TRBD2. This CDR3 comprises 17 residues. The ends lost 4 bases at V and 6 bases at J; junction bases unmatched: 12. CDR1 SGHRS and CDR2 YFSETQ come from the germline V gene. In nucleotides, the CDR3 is TGCGCCAGCAGCCGAGACCGTACTAGCGGGAGTAGCAATGAGCAGTTCTTC. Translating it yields CASSRDRTSGSSNEQFF.

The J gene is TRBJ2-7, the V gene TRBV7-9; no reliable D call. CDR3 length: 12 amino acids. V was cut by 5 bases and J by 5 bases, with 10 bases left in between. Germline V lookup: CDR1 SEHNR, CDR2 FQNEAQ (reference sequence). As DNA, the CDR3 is TGTGCCAGCAGCCAAAACATAAACGAGCAGTACTTC. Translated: CASSQNINEQYF.

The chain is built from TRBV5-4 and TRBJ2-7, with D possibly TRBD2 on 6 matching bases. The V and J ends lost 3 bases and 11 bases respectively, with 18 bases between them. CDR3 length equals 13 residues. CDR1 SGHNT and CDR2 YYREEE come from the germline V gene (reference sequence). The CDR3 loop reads CASSSTSYTGEYF. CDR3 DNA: TGTGCCAGCAGCTCAACTAGTTATACGGGGGAGTACTTC. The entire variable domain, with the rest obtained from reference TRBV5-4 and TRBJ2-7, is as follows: ETGVTQSPTHLIKTRGQQVTLRCSSQSGHNTVSWYQQALGQGPQFIFQYYREEENGRGNFPPRFSGLQFPNYSSELNVNALELDDSALYLCASSSTSYTGEYFGPGTRLTVT.

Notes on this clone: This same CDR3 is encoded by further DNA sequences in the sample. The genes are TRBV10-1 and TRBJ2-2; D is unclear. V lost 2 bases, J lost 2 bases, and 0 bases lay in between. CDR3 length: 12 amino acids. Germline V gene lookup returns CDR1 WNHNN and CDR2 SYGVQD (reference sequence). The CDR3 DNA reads TGCGCCAGCAGTGAGAACACCGGGGAGCTGTTTTTT. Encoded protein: CASSENTGELFF.

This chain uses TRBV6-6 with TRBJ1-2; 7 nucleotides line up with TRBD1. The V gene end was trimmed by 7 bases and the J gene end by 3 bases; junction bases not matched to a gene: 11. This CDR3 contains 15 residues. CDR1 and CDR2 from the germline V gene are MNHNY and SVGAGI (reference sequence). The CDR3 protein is CASTDSGQGDYGYTF. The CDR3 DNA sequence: TGTGCCAGCACCGACTCGGGGCAGGGGGACTATGGCTACACCTTC.

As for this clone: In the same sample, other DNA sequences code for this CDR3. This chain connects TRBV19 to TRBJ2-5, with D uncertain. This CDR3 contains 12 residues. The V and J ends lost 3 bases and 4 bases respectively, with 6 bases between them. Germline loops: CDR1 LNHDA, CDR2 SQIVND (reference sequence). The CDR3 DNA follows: TGTGCCAGTAGTATCGGTGGAGAGACCCAGTACTTC. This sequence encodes CASSIGGETQYF.

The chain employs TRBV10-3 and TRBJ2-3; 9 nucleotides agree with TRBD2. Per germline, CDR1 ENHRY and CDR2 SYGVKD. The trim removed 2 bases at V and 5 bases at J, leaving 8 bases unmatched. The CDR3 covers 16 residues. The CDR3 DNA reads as TGTGCCATCAGTGAGGTTGCGGGGGGGGCGCAAGATACGCAGTATTTT. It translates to CAISEVAGGAQDTQYF.

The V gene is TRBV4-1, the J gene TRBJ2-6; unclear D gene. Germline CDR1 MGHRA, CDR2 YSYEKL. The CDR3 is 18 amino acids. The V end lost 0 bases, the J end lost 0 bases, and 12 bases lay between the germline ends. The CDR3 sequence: CASSQDRYADSGANVLTF. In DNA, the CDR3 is TGCGCCAGCAGCCAAGATAGATATGCTGACTCTGGGGCCAACGTCCTGACTTTC.

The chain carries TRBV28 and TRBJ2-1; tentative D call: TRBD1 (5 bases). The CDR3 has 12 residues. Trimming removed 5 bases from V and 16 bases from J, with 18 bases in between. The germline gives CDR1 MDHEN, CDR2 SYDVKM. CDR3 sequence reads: CASSRGGQGPFF. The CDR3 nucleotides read TGTGCCAGCAGTCGAGGCGGACAAGGACCCTTCTTC.

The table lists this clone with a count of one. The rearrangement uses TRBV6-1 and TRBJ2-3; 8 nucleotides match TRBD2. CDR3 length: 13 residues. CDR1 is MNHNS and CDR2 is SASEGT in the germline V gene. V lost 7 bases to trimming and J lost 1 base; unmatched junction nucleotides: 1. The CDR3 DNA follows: TGTGCCAGCATCGGGGGGGGCACAGATACGCAGTATTTT. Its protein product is CASIGGGTDTQYF.